This T cell receptor beta chain derives from a study of preoperative IRX-2 immunotherapy in early breast cancer. Germline-derived CDR1 and CDR2 are MRHNA and SNTAGT. The V segment lost 5 bases and the J segment 3 bases; nucleotides outside the gene matches: 3. The CDR3 loop spans 14 amino acids. TCRdb's table, derived via immunoSEQ multiplex PCR, lists solely in-frame clones and lacks some. The sample shows some 22,000 clones, roughly nine tenths of them seen only once. The treatment here: preoperative locoregional IRX-2 cytokine immunotherapy. Patients received preoperative, locoregional IRX-2 cytokine immunotherapy in a phase Ib study.

Sequencing used tumor tissue, obtained after IRX-2 immunotherapy. The chain is built from TRBV6-4 and TRBJ2-1; 8 nucleotides agree with TRBD2. The origin of this receptor is a human donor with breast cancer. CDR3 sequence: CASSTGTSYNEQFF. The CDR3 DNA reads TGTGCCAGCAGTACCGGGACTAGCTACAATGAGCAGTTCTTC.